This T cell receptor beta chain was captured in a study of sequential checkpoint blockade in melanoma. About the research overall: Randomization was 1:1 between first-line nivolumab→ipilimumab and ipilimumab→nivolumab. Roughly 23 patients had matched tumor biopsies before treatment and at week 13 after nivolumab or ipilimumab alone.

Findings of the study overall: Response in arm A was associated with pretreatment TIL clonality.

The CDR3 sequence is 17 residues long. V lost 6 bases and J lost 5; bases outside the gene matches: 14. The germline gives CDR1 MNHGY, CDR2 SAAAGT. A word on this clone: Its target is not known.

Treatment described: randomized to nivolumab then ipilimumab (arm A) or the reverse (arm B). Patients had received no earlier DNA-damaging chemotherapy. The protocol was immunoSEQ multiplex PCR, while the TCRdb copy is restricted to in-frame clones and leaves out a portion. The profile shows 9,500 to 15,000 clones, under 30% of them singletons. V and J are TRBV6-8 and TRBJ2-1; 9 nucleotides agree with TRBD2. Sequencing was performed on tumor tissue (inferred from file names), taken from a patient given nivolumab and ipilimumab in sequence. The sequence derives from a human donor with melanoma. The CDR3 is CASSPTVGGGADNEQFF. Here the CDR3 DNA reads TGTGCCAGCAGCCCCACGGTGGGCGGGGGGGCAGACAATGAGCAGTTCTTC.